The rows below give T cell receptor beta chains drawn from one sample of a study of T cell changes during pregnancy in multiple sclerosis. Sequenced by immunoSEQ multiplex PCR; TCRdb stores in-frame clones only, minus some. The profile shows approximately 37,000 clones, about 94% of them singletons. The starting material was peripheral blood, obtained in the third trimester of pregnancy. All receptors derive from a female donor with multiple sclerosis, enrolled in a pregnancy study. The CDR3 runs from the conserved cysteine through the conserved F or W. A D gene is named only where the DNA matches it firmly. The size entry is marked missing in some rows and otherwise reads once, few, many or a size class.

>TRBJ1-2|TRBD1|12|TRBV28|once
CAATGAQRGYTF
TGTGCCGCGACAGGGGCTCAGCGTGGCTACACCTTC
>TRBJ2-5|TRBD1|17|TRBV5-1|.
CASSLLWTGRNQETQYF
TGCGCCAGCAGCTTACTCTGGACAGGCCGGAACCAAGAGACCCAGTACTTC
>TRBJ2-5|.|15|TRBV9|.
CASTKTTGIQETQYF
TGTGCCAGCACTAAAACCACAGGAATACAAGAGACCCAGTACTTC
>TRBJ1-1|TRBD1|17|TRBV10-3|once
CAISDPGQGPSNTEAFF
TGTGCCATCAGTGATCCGGGACAGGGACCCTCGAACACTGAAGCTTTCTTT
>TRBJ2-1|TRBD2|15|TRBV4-3|.
CASSQDRGGANEQFF
TGCGCCAGCAGCCAAGATCGCGGGGGGGCTAATGAGCAGTTCTTC
>TRBJ2-1|TRBD2|19|TRBV9|.
CASSVTRTESGKRYNEQFF
TGTGCCAGCAGCGTCACCCGTACCGAGAGCGGGAAACGCTACAATGAGCAGTTCTTC
>TRBJ2-7|TRBD1|14|TRBV5-1|.
CASSSTGGSYEQYF
TGCGCCAGCAGCTCCACAGGGGGCTCCTACGAGCAGTACTTC
>TRBJ1-1|.|15|TRBV5-5|.
CASSLEKEGSTEAFF
TGTGCCAGCAGCTTGGAGAAGGAGGGGAGCACTGAAGCTTTCTTT
>TRBJ2-1|TRBD1|13|TRBV5-1|.
CASSTGAYNEQFF
TGCGCCAGCTCGACAGGGGCCTACAATGAGCAGTTCTTC
>TRBJ2-7|.|15|TRBV5-1|once
CASSPTTRSSYEQYF
TGCGCCAGCAGCCCCACCACGCGGAGCTCCTACGAGCAGTACTTC
>TRBJ2-7|TRBD2|14|TRBV7-3|.
CASSLSPGLGEQYF
TGTGCCAGCAGCTTATCTCCGGGACTAGGCGAGCAGTACTTC
>TRBJ1-4|TRBD1|19|TRBV5-5|.
CASSSSGQVMGATNEKLFF
TGTGCCAGCAGCTCCTCCGGACAGGTCATGGGAGCAACTAATGAAAAACTGTTTTTT
>TRBJ1-4|TRBD1|14|TRBV10-3|.
CAISAQGAYEKLFF
TGTGCCATCAGTGCACAGGGGGCTTATGAAAAACTGTTTTTT
>TRBJ1-1|.|14|TRBV5-1|.
CASSLSGVGPEAFF
TGCGCCAGCAGCTTGTCAGGGGTGGGGCCTGAAGCTTTCTTT
>TRBJ2-1|TRBD2|15|TRBV7-2|.
CASSFVLAGPNEQFF
TGTGCCAGCAGCTTCGTCCTAGCGGGACCAAATGAGCAGTTCTTC
>TRBJ2-7|TRBD1|15|TRBV7-8|.
CASSSRTGSSYEQYF
TGTGCCAGCAGCTCCAGGACAGGGAGCTCCTACGAGCAGTACTTC
>TRBJ2-7|.|12|TRBV2|.
CASRLYSYEQYF
TGTGCCAGCAGACTTTACTCCTACGAGCAGTACTTC
>TRBJ2-7|.|14|TRBV25-1|.
CASSESGAPHEQYF
TGTGCCAGCAGTGAATCTGGGGCCCCCCACGAGCAGTACTTC
>TRBJ2-5|TRBD1|15|TRBV19|.
CASTGDRSSQETQYF
TGTGCCAGCACAGGGGACAGGTCTTCCCAAGAGACCCAGTACTTC